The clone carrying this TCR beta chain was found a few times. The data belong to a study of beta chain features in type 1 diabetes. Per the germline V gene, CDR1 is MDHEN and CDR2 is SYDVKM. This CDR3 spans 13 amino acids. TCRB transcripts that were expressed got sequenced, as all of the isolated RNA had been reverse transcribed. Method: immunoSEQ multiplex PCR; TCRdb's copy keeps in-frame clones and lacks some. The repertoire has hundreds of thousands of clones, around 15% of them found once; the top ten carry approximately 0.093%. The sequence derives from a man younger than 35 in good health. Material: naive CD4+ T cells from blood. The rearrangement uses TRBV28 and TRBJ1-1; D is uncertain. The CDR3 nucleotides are TGTGGGGCCACGGTAAAGATGAACACTGAAGCTTTCTTT. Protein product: CGATVKMNTEAFF.